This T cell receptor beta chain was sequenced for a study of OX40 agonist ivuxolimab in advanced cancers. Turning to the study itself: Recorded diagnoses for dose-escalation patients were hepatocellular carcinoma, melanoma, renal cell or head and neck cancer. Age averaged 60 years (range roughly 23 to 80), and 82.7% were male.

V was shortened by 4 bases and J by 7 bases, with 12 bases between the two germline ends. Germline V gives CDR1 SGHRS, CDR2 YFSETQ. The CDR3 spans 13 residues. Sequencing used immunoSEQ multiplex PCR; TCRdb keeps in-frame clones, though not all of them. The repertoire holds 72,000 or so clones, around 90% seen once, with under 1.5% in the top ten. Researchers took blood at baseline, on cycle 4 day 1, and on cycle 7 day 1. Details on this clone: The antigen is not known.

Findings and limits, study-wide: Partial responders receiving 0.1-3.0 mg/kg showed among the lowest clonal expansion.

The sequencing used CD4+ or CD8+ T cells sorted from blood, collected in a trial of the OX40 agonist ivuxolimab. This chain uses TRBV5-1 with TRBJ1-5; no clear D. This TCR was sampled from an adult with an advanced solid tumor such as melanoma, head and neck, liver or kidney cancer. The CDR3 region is CASSLESEQPQHF. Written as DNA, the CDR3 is TGCGCCAGCAGCCTAGAGTCTGAACAGCCCCAGCATTTT.